This T cell receptor beta chain was identified during a study of cytomegalovirus exposure and HLA in healthy donors. Comment on this clone: Its antigen remains unidentified.

Trimming cost V 0 bases and J 5 bases; bases outside gene matches: 6. CDR1 and CDR2 (germline): LNHNV, YYDKDF (reference sequence). The CDR3 runs to 16 residues. The PCR employed 60 Vbeta primers together with 13 Jbeta primers. Clones were read by immunoSEQ multiplex PCR, and TCRdb kept only the in-frame ones, dropping some. The sample holds roughly 150,000 clones; around four fifths are singletons and the top ten take approximately 1.2%. Study conclusions and caveats: A later analysis found common viral pathogens apparently linked to several of the most significant clusters. TCR beta sequences reportedly predicted most subjects' HLA-A and HLA-B alleles accurately. Other equally common chains were less clonally expanded than HLA-associated TCR beta chains, a later analysis showed.

The rearrangement joins TRBV15 to TRBJ2-1, with TRBD2 identical over 8 bases. The TCR comes from a boy between 2 and 10 years old in good health and CMV-seronegative. Source material: PBMCs. The CDR3 here is CATSRDKAGGHNEQFF. CDR3 DNA: TGTGCCACCAGCAGAGATAAGGCGGGGGGCCACAATGAGCAGTTCTTC.